A single TCR beta chain is shown here with its context. This CDR3 comprises 15 residues. These data originate in a study of T cells expressing NK-cell markers. Background on the study: Each TCR beta repertoire originated in sorted T cells that were CD3+CD56+NKG2C+, CD3+CD56+NKG2C- or CD3+CD56-NKG2C+.

TCRdb re-called the 5' RACE reads; every CDR3 protein appears as one record, without DNA. The sample data list 500,000 to 700,000 distinct CDR3 sequences. The TCR was taken from a man aged 18 to 30 in good health. Sequencing input: blood T cells: a sorted CD56 or NKG2C T cell subset, CD4+ or CD8+ T cells, or bulk PBMC T cells (not recorded which). The gene calls are TRBV12-3 or TRBV12-4 and TRBJ2-3; with no DNA, the TCRdb D assignment of TRBD1 cannot be verified. The chain's CDR3 is CASSSNRGGTDTQYF.